The sequence of this T cell receptor (beta chain) was determined in a study of blood T cell repertoires in COVID-19. Study at large: Researchers got acute and convalescent COVID-19 samples from the United States, Italy and Spain. T cells, B-cell-depleted T cells, or PBMCs provided the cDNA or gDNA that served as material.

This clone was picked up one time. Study processing details: Nucleated cell number was recorded as an estimate derived from reference gene primer amplification. Generated by immunoSEQ multiplex PCR, the TCRdb table keeps only in-frame clones and is missing some. V and J calls and clone size are those listed in that table; D and trimming were worked out from the DNA. The sample has over 150,000 clones, roughly 84% seen once. The CDR3 spans 15 residues. V lost 0 bases to trimming and J lost 10 bases; unmatched junction nucleotides: 9. CDR1 SGHRS and CDR2 YFSETQ come from the germline V gene. The TCR comes from a man in his forties with acute or convalescent COVID-19. The chain uses TRBV5-1 and TRBJ2-1; 8 positions match TRBD1. Sequencing was done on a sample of peripheral blood. CDR3 amino acids: CASSLGARGQEEQFF. The CDR3 coding sequence is TGCGCCAGCAGCTTGGGGGCCAGGGGGCAGGAGGAGCAGTTCTTC.